This TCR beta chain was profiled in a study of T cell repertoires in cytomegalovirus infection (dated by TCRdb to 2018 to 2020). For context, the study as a whole: Donor HLA type was relevant to the analysis, because carriage of CMV infection together with the matching HLA type was indicated by public TCR beta signatures. What the work shows at the level of the full study, not this receptor alone: Carriers of CMV infection plus the relevant HLA type were discriminated by the cumulative frequency of public TCR beta family members in the study cohort and in an independent roughly 400-donor cohort. The ex vivo response was dominated by HLA-C-restricted CMV-specific TCR beta clonotypes, which also provided the single most frequent clonotype in two of eight donors.

This clonotype appeared a few times. Its antigen remains undetermined. Per-base qualities were not stored, and no clone one base away is much larger. This sample was sequenced with an Illumina HiSeq 1500. In-frame beta chains were kept once TCRdb had trimmed the public reads at Q25 with fastp and called clones with MiXCR. Identical CDR3 protein sequences are pooled into one entry, listed with their most common genes and DNA. This sample lists 110,000 to 150,000 distinct CDR3 sequences; roughly 6.5% were detected once. In total, the top ten clones hold about 20% of the sample. This clonotype originated in a human donor in good health (CMV status not recorded). Some clones in this sample may be carry-over from other donors' samples. Sequencing used PBMCs.

The nucleotide sequence reads as follows: TGTGCCAGCAGCCAAGATAGAGGGAGCAATGAGCAGTTCTTC. Its product reads: CASSQDRGSNEQFF. The chain is encoded by TRBV14 joined to TRBJ2-1; 5 matching bases give a weak D call of TRBD2. The CDR3 holds 14 amino acids from the cysteine to the phenylalanine. Here the CDR3 DNA is all that survives: 42 bases in frame from base 1. According to the germline V gene, CDR1 reads SGHDN and CDR2 reads FVKESK. V and J lose 0 bases and 6 bases, and a span of 9 bases separates them.